What follows is one T cell receptor (beta chain) and its context. Its antigen is unidentified. This entry is derived from a study of CD8 T cell repertoires and HIV-1 epitope variants. Turning to the study itself: Separate wells received one of Twenty-five Gag or Nef variant peptides.

Sequencing of TCR beta CDR3 used immunoSEQ survey depth. The assay was immunoSEQ multiplex PCR, and TCRdb's table has in-frame clones only and misses some. The profile shows 6,000 to 7,000 clones, around 70% of them singletons. Germline V CDR1 and CDR2: SNHLY, FYNNEI. The V end lost 10 bases, the J end lost 0 bases, and 18 bases lay between the germline ends. The CDR3 length is 16 residues. The J gene is TRBJ2-2, the V gene TRBV2; D unclear. The sequence was collected from a male donor with HIV. The specimen was cultured CD8+ T cells derived from PBMCs. CDR3 nucleotides: TGTGCCACCCCGGTGGGCGGAGTTCCGAACACCGGGGAGCTGTTTTTT. It is translated as CATPVGGVPNTGELFF.